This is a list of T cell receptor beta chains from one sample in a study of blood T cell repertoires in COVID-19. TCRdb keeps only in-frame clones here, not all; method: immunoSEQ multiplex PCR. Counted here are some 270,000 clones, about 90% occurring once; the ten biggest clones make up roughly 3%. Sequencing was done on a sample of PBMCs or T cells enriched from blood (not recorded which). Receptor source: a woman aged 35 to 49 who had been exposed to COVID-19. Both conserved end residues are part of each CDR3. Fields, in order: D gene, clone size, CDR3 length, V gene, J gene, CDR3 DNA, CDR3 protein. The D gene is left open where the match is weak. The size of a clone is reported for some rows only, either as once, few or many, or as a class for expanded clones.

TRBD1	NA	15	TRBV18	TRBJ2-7	TGTGCCAGCTCACCCCCAGGACAGGGACCCTACGAGCAGTACTTC	CASSPPGQGPYEQYF
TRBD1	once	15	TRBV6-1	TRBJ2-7	TGTGCCAGCAGTGAATGGGGGACAGGAGACTACGAGCAGTACTTC	CASSEWGTGDYEQYF
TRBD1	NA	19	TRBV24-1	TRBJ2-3	TGTGCCACCAGTGATTTGGAGGTGAGGACAGGAACTAGCACAGATACGCAGTATTTT	CATSDLEVRTGTSTDTQYF
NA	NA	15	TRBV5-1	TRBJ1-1	TGCGCCAGCAGCTTGGGTGGACAACCTAACACTGAAGCTTTCTTT	CASSLGGQPNTEAFF
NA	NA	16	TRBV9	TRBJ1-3	TGTGCCAGCAGCGGCGGGGACCCAGGCTCTGGAAACACCATATATTTT	CASSGGDPGSGNTIYF
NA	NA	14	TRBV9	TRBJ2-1	TGTGCCAGCAGCGCCCAACTAGCCTCCTATGAGCAGTTCTTC	CASSAQLASYEQFF
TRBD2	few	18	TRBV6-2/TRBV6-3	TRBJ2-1	TGTGCCAGCAGTTTCCTAGCGGGGGGGCCCCGGCTAAATTATGAGCAGTTCTTC	CASSFLAGGPRLNYEQFF
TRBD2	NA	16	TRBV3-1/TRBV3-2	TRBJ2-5	TGTGCCAGCAGCCAAGATTCAGCGGGGGGGCGGGAGACCCAGTACTTC	CASSQDSAGGRETQYF
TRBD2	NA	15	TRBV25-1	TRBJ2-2	TGTGCCAGCAGTGAAACCGGGAGGGCAAACGGGGAGCTGTTTTTT	CASSETGRANGELFF
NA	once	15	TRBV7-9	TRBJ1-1	TGTGCCAGCAGCCCCCTCGGCAGGGGGAACACTGAAGCTTTCTTT	CASSPLGRGNTEAFF
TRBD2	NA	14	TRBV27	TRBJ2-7	TGTGCCAGCAGTTCGGGGACTACCGTGTACGAGCAGTACTTC	CASSSGTTVYEQYF
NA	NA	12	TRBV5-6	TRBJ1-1	TGTGCCAGCAGCCGCTCGCGCACTGAAGCTTTCTTT	CASSRSRTEAFF
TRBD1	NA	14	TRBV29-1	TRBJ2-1	TGCAGCGCCATTCAGACAGGGCCCTACAATGAGCAGTTCTTC	CSAIQTGPYNEQFF
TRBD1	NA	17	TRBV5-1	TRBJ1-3	TGCGCCAGCAGCTCCGGGACAGGGATCCCCTCTGGAAACACCATATATTTT	CASSSGTGIPSGNTIYF
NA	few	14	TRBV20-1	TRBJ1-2	TGCAGTGCTAGTGCAGGTTCGGCTAACTATGGCTACACCTTC	CSASAGSANYGYTF
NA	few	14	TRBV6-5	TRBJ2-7	TGTGCCAGCAGTTCCCTATCGGCGGGCTACGAGCAGTACTTC	CASSSLSAGYEQYF
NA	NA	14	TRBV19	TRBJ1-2	TGTGCCAGTAGGACCGGGAGCCAAATCTATGGCTACACCTTC	CASRTGSQIYGYTF
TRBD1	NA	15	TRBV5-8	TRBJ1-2	TGTGCCAGCAGCATTGGACAGGGGGTTTTTGGTGGCTACACCTTC	CASSIGQGVFGGYTF
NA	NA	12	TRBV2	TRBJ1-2	TGTGCCAGGGCGGGGGCCGCCGATGGCTACACCTTC	CARAGAADGYTF
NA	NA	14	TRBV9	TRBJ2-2	TGTGCCAGCAGCGTACCGTTCGGGACCGGGGAGCTGTTTTTT	CASSVPFGTGELFF
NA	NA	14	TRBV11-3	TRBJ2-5	TGTGCCAGCAGCCCCATTTTCGGCCAAGAGACCCAGTACTTC	CASSPIFGQETQYF
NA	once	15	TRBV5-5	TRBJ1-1	TGTGCCAGCAGCTTGATGGGGCTCATGAACACTGAAGCTTTCTTT	CASSLMGLMNTEAFF
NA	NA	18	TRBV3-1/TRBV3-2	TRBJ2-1	TGTGCCAGCAGCCAAGGCCCGGCTAGGGGCAGCTCCTACAATGAGCAGTTCTTC	CASSQGPARGSSYNEQFF
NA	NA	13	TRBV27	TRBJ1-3	TGTGCCAGCAGGAGAAGCTCTGGAAACACCATATATTTT	CASRRSSGNTIYF
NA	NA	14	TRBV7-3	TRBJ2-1	TGTGCCAGCAGCTTAACTAACTCCTACAATGAGCAGTTCTTC	CASSLTNSYNEQFF
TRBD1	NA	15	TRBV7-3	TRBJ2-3	TGTGCCAGCAGCTTAATGGGACAGAGCACAGATACGCAGTATTTT	CASSLMGQSTDTQYF
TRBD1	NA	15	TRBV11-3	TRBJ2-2	TGTGCCAGCAGCGCGGGACAGGGGGACACCGGGGAGCTGTTTTTT	CASSAGQGDTGELFF
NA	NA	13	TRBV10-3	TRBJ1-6	TGTGCCATCAGGGGTGGGGCCAATTCACCCCTCCACTTT	CAIRGGANSPLHF
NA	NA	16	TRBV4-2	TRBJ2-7	TGTGCCAGCAGCCAAGACGGGCAGGGTGGAACCTACGAGCAGTACTTC	CASSQDGQGGTYEQYF
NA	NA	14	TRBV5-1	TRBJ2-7	TGCGCCAGCAGCTTGGACAGTCGCTCCTACGAGCAGTACTTC	CASSLDSRSYEQYF
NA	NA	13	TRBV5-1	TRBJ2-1	TGTGCCAGCAGCTTGGGATCAGGGGATGAGCAGTTCTTC	CASSLGSGDEQFF
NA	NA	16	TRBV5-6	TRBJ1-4	TGTGCCAGCAGCTTGGCGCAGGGGTCTGGGAGTGAAAAACTGTTTTTT	CASSLAQGSGSEKLFF
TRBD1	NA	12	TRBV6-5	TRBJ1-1	TGTGCCAGCAGTTACCGGACAGGGGTCGCTTTCTTT	CASSYRTGVAFF
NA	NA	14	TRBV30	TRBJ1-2	TGTGCCTGGAGATTGTCGGGGGTGGGCTATGGCTACACCTTC	CAWRLSGVGYGYTF
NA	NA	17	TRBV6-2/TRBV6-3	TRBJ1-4	TGTGCCAGCAGTTACTCCCCCAGCCCGGCGGGGTTTGAAAAACTGTTTTTT	CASSYSPSPAGFEKLFF
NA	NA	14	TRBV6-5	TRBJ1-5	TGTGCCAGCAGTTACTCGGGGCCCAATCAGCCCCAGCATTTT	CASSYSGPNQPQHF
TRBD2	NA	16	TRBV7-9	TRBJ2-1	TGTGCCAGCAGGTCACGAGGACTAGCGGGGGACAATGAGCAGTTCTTC	CASRSRGLAGDNEQFF
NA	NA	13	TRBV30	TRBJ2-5	TGTGCCTGGAATGTGGCCAGACAAGAGACCCAGTACTTC	CAWNVARQETQYF
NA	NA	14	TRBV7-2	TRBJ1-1	TGTGCCAGCAGCTTATTTCCGTTGAACACTGAAGCTTTCTTT	CASSLFPLNTEAFF
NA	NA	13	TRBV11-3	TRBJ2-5	TGTGCCAGCAGCTTAGAAGAGGGAGAGACCCAGTACTTC	CASSLEEGETQYF
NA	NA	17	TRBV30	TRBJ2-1	TGTGCCTGCCAACCGGGATTGCACAGGGCCAACTACAATGAGCAGTTCTTC	CACQPGLHRANYNEQFF
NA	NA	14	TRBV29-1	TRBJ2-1	TGCAGCGCCCAGGACAGTCGAGACTACAATGAGCAGTTCTTC	CSAQDSRDYNEQFF
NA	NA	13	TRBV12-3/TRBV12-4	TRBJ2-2	TGTGCCAGCAGTTTAGGTCAGGCCGGGGAGCTGTTTTTT	CASSLGQAGELFF
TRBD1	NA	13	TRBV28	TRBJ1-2	TGTGCCAGCAGTCGACAGGGTCCCTATGGCTACACCTTC	CASSRQGPYGYTF
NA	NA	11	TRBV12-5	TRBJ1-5	TGTGCTAGTGGTTTGCGTCAGCCCCAGCATTTT	CASGLRQPQHF
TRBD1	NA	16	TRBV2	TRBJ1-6	TGTGCCAGCAGTGAAGGAGGACAGGGGTTTCGATCACCCCTCCACTTT	CASSEGGQGFRSPLHF